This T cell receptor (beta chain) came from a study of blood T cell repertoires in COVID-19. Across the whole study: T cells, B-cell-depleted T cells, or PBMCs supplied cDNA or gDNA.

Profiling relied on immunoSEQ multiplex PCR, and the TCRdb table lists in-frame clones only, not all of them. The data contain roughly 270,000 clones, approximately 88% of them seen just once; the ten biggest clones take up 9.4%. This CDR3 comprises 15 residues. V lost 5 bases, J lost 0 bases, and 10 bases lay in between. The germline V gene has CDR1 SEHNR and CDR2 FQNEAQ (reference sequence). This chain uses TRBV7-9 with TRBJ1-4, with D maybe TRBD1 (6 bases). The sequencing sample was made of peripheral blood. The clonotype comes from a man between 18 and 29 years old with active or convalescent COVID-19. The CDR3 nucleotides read TGTGCCAGCAGCCCCGAGGGGGCAACTAATGAAAAACTGTTTTTT. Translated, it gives CASSPEGATNEKLFF.